The T cell receptor (beta chain) described here comes from a study of blood T cell repertoires in COVID-19. Seattle's enrolled individuals joined amid active infection and were then monitored longitudinally. V lost 7 bases to trimming and J lost 0 bases, with 11 bases between them. The CDR3 runs 14 residues. Looked up from germline, CDR1 is SGHDT and CDR2 is YYEEEE. Original processing methods: Estimated nucleated cell counts came from reference gene primer amplification. Repertoires were generated with immunoSEQ multiplex PCR, while TCRdb's copy carries only in-frame clones and drops some. V and J calls and clone size are copied from that table; D and trimming were computed from the DNA. The sample consists of around 71,000 clones, approximately 80% of them appearing once.

The rearrangement links TRBV5-6 to TRBJ1-5; possible D gene TRBD1, 6 bases. This TCR derives from a man aged 25 to 45 with COVID-19, enrolled during active disease. The sequenced sample was peripheral blood. The CDR3 reads CASQQGYSNQPQHF. The CDR3, as DNA: TGTGCCAGCCAACAGGGATATAGCAATCAGCCCCAGCATTTT.